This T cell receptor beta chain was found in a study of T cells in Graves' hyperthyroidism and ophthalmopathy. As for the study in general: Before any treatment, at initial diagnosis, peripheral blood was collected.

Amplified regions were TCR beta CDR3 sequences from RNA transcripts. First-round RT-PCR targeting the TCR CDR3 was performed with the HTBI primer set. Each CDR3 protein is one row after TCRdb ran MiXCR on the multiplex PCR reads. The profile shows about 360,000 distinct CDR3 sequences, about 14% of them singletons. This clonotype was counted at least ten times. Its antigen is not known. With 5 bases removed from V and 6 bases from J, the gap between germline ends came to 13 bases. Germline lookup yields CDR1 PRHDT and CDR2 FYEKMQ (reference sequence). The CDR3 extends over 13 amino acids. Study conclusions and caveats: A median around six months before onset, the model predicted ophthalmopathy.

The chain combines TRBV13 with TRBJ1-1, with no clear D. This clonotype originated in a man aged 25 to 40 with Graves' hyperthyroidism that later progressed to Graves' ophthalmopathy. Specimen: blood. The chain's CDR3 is CASSPNQRSEAFF. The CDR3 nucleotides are TGTGCCAGCAGCCCAAACCAAAGGTCTGAAGCTTTCTTT.